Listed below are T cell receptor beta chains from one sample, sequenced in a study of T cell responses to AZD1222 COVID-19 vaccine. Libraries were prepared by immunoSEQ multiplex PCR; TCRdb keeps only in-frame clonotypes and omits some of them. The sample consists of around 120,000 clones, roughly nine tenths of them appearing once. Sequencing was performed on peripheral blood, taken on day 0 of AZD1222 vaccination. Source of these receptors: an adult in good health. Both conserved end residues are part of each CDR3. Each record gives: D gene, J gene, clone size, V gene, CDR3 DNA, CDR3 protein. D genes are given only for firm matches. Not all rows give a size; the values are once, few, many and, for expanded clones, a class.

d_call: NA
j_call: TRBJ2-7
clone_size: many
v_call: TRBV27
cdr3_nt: TGTGCCAGCAGCCGAGAGCGCCGGGACTCACTCTACGAGCAGTACTTC
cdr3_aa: CASSRERRDSLYEQYF

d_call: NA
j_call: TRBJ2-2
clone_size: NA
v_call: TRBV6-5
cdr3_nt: TGTGCCATCAGGGAGGAAACCGGGGAGCTGTTTTTT
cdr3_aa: CAIREETGELFF

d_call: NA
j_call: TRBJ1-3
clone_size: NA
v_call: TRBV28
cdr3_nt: TGTGCCAGCAGTTTCTTGCGGGCCCGGGGGTTTGGAAACACCATATATTTT
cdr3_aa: CASSFLRARGFGNTIYF

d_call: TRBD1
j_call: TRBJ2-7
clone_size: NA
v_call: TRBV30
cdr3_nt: TGTGCCGGGGACAGGGGATCCTACGAGCAGTACTTC
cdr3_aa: CAGDRGSYEQYF

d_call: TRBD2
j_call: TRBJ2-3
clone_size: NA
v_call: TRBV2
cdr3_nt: TGTGCCAGCAGTGGGACTAGCGGGTTACCCAGCACAGATACGCAGTATTTT
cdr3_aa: CASSGTSGLPSTDTQYF

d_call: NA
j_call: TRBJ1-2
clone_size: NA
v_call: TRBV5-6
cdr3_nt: TGTGCCAGCAGCCTGAGACAGAGCGCCTATGGCTACACCTTC
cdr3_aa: CASSLRQSAYGYTF

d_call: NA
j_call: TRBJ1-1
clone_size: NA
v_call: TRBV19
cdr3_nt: TGTGCCAGTAGTAAAGGGCCCGAAGCTTTCTTT
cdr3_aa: CASSKGPEAFF

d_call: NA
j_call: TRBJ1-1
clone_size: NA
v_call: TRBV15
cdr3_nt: TGTGCCACCAGCATCTCCGGGGGCACTGAAGCTTTCTTT
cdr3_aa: CATSISGGTEAFF

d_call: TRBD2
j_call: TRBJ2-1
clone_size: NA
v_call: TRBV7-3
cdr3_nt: TGTGCCAGCAGCCCTGGACTAGCGGGGGGCCTCTCCTACAATGAGCAGTTCTTC
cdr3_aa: CASSPGLAGGLSYNEQFF

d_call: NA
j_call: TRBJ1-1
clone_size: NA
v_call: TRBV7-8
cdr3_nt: TGTGCCAGCAGCATCATTCCGGAGGGCACTGAAGCTTTCTTT
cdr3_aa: CASSIIPEGTEAFF

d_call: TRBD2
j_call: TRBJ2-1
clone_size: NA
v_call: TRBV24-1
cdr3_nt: TGTGCCAACGGTGAAGGGCTAGCGGGATCTTACAATGAGCAGTTCTTC
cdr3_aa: CANGEGLAGSYNEQFF

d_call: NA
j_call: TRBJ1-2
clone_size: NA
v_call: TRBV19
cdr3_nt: TGTGCCAGTAGTGATATACAAAGGGATAGCTATGGCTACACCTTC
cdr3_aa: CASSDIQRDSYGYTF

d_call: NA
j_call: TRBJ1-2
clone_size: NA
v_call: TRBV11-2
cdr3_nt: TGTGCCAGCAGCTTAGATGCGGCTTTCTATGGCTACACCTTC
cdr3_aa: CASSLDAAFYGYTF

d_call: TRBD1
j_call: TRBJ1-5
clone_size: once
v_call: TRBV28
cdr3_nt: TGTGCCAGCAGCGCCCCGGGACAGCTCAATCAGCCCCAGCATTTT
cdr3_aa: CASSAPGQLNQPQHF

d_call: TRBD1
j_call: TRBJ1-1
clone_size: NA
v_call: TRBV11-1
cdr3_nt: TGTGCCAGCAGTTCGGGACAGGGGGCTCTTTTCACTGAAGCTTTCTTT
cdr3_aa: CASSSGQGALFTEAFF

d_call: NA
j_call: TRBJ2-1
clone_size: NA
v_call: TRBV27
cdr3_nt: TGTGCCAGCAGACCATCCTTAGCGGAAGAGCTTAGGTATGAGCAGTTCTTC
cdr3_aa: CASRPSLAEELRYEQFF

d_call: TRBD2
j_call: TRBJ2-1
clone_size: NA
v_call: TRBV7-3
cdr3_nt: TGTGCCAGCAGCTTACTAAGCGGGGCCTACAATGAGCAGTTCTTC
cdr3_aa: CASSLLSGAYNEQFF

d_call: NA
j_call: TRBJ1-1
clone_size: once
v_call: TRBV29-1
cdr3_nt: TGCAGCGTTGAAGACTCCGGGTGGGGGCTCCACACTGAAGCTTTCTTT
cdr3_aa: CSVEDSGWGLHTEAFF

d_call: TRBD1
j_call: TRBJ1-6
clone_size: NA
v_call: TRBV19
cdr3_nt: TGTGCCAGTAGTATGGGGACAGGCAGCTCGCCCCTCCACTTT
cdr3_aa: CASSMGTGSSPLHF

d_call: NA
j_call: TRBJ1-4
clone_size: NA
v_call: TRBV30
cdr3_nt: TGTGCCTGGAGTTTCACAGGGGAAAAACTGTTTTTT
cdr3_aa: CAWSFTGEKLFF

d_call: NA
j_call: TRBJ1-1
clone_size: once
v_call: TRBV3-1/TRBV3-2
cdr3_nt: TGTGCCAGCAGCCAAGAGTTCGGTGGAGCTTTCTTT
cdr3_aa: CASSQEFGGAFF

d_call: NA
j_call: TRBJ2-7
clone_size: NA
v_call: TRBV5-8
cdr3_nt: TGTGCCAGCAGCTTAGGGCAGGGACTGACCTACGAGCAGTACTTC
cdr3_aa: CASSLGQGLTYEQYF

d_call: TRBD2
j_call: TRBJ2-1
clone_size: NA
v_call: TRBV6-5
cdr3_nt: TGTGCCAGCAGTTACTCGGCTCTAGCGGGGGGGTATGAGCAGTTCTTC
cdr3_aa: CASSYSALAGGYEQFF

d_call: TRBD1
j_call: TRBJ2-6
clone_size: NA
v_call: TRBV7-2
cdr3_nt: TGTGCCAGCAGACTCAGGGGGCACGGGGCCAACGTCCTGACTTTC
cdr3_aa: CASRLRGHGANVLTF

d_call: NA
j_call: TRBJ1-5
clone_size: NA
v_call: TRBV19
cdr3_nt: TGTGCCAGTAGTATTGAGGGGGGGAATCAGCCCCAGCATTTT
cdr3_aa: CASSIEGGNQPQHF

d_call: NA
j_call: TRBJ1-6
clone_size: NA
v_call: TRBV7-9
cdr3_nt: TGTGCCAGCAGCCAGAGGGGACTTGATTCACCCCTCCACTTT
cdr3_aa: CASSQRGLDSPLHF

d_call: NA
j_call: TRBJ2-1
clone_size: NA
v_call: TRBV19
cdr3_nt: TGTGCCAGTAGTTCTGCCCAGAGCTCCTACAATGAGCAGTTCTTC
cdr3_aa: CASSSAQSSYNEQFF

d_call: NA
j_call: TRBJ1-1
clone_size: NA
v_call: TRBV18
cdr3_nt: TGTGCCAGCTCACCAGGGGCCCAATTGGACACTGAAGCTTTCTTT
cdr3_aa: CASSPGAQLDTEAFF

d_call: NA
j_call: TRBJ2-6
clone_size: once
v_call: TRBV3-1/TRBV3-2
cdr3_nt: TGTGCCAGCAGCCCCACACCTGGGGCCAACGTCCTGACTTTC
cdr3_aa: CASSPTPGANVLTF

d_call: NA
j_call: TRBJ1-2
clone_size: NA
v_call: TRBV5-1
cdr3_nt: TGCGCCAGCAAAAAGACCGACTATGGCTACACCTTC
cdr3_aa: CASKKTDYGYTF

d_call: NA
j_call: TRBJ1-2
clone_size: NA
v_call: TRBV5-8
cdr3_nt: TGTGCCAGCAGCTTGGATGTAGAGGGCTACACCTTC
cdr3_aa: CASSLDVEGYTF

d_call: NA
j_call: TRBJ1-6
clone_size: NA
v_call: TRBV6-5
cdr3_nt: TGTGCCAGCAGTTACGTCGGCCAGAAACTTTCACCCCTCCACTTT
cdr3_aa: CASSYVGQKLSPLHF

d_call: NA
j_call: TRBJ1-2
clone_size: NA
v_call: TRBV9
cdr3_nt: TGTGCCAGCAGCCCCCATCGGGAGGGCGTCCTCACCTTC
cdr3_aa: CASSPHREGVLTF

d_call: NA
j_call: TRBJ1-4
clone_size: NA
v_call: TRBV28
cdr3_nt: TGTGCCAGCAGTTTCAGGGTGTCTAATGAAAAACTGTTTTTT
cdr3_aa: CASSFRVSNEKLFF

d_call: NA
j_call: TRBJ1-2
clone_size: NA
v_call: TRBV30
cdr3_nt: TGTGCCTGGAGTCTAGTCGACTATGGCTACACCTTC
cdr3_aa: CAWSLVDYGYTF

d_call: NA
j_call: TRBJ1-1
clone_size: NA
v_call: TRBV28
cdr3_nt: TGTGCCAGCATAGGCGGGCGGGTGGGGACTGAAGCTTTCTTT
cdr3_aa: CASIGGRVGTEAFF

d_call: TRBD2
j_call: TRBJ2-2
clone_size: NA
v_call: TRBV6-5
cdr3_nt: TGTGCCAGCAGTTACTCAACTAGCGGGAGCACCGGGGAGCTGTTTTTT
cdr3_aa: CASSYSTSGSTGELFF

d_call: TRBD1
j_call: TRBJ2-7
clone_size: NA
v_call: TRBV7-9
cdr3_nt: TGTGCCAGCAGCTTAGGGACAGGCTCTTCCTACGAGCAGTACTTC
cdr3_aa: CASSLGTGSSYEQYF

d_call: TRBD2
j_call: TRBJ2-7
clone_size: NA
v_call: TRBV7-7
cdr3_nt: TGTGCCAGCAGTCCTCAGGGAGGGCCCTACGAGCAGTACTTC
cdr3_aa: CASSPQGGPYEQYF

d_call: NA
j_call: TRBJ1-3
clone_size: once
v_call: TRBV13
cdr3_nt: TGTGCCAGCAGCATACAAGGGGGGGATGGAAACACCATATATTTT
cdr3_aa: CASSIQGGDGNTIYF

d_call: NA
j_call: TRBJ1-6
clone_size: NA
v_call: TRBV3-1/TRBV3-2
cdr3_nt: TGTGCCAGCAGCCGGGGGAATGGTAATTCACCCCTCCACTTT
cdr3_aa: CASSRGNGNSPLHF

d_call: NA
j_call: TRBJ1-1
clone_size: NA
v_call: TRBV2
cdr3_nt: TGTGCCAGCAGTGCAAAAGGGGAGGCCACTGAAGCTTTCTTT
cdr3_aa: CASSAKGEATEAFF

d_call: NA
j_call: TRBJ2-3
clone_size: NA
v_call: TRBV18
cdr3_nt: TGTGCCAGCTCACCTGGGCGGGGGCGCCTCCGCGGGGATACGCAGTATTTT
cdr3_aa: CASSPGRGRLRGDTQYF

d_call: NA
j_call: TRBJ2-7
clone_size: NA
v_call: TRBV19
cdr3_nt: TGTGCCAGTACTCTAGGGGCGGGGACCCCCTACGAGCAGTACTTC
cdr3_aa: CASTLGAGTPYEQYF

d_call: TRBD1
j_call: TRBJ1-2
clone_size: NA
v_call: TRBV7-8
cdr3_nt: TGTGCCAGCAGCGGGTACAGGGGGAACTATGGCTACACCTTC
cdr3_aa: CASSGYRGNYGYTF

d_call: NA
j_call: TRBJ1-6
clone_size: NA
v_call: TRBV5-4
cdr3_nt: TGTGCCAGCAGCTTTTACAGGAAGAATTCACCCCTCCACTTT
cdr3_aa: CASSFYRKNSPLHF

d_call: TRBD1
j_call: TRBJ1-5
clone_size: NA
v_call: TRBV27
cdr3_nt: TGTGCCAGCAGCAACGACCCACAGGGGAATCAGCCCCAGCATTTT
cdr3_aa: CASSNDPQGNQPQHF

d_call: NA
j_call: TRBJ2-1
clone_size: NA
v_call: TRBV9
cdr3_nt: TGTGCCAGCAGCGTAGCTGGCTCTAGCTCCTACAATGAGCAGTTCTTC
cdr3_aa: CASSVAGSSSYNEQFF

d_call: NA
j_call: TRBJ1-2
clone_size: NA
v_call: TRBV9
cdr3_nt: TGTGCCAGCAGCGTAGGGGGGCCCTACTATGGCTACACCTTC
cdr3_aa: CASSVGGPYYGYTF

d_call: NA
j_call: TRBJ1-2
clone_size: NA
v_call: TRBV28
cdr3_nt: TGTGCCAGCAGTTTATATGGGGCGAGGCCGGGCTATGGCTACACCTTC
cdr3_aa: CASSLYGARPGYGYTF

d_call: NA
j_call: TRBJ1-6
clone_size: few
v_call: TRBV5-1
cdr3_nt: TGCGCCAGCACCGCCGAGGTAGAATCACCCCTCCACTTT
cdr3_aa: CASTAEVESPLHF

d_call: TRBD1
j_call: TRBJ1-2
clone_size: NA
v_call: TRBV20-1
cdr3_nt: TGCAGTGCTAGTATTCCCGGGACAGGGTATGGCTACACCTTC
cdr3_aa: CSASIPGTGYGYTF

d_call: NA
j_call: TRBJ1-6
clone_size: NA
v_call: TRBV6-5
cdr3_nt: TGTGCCAGCAGCCCAGCCGAATGGTCACCCCTCCACTTT
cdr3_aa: CASSPAEWSPLHF